This T cell receptor beta chain was profiled in a study of T-cell reconstitution after alpha-beta-depleted transplantation in children. Unique molecular identifiers were used to barcode this TCRbeta library. TCRdb processed the PCR reads anew with MiXCR; each CDR3 protein has one entry. The sample has more than 90,000 distinct CDR3 sequences; roughly 8% are singletons. This clonotype has at least ten counts. This CDR3 has 15 amino acids. The V end was cut by 2 bases, the J end by 0 bases, with 8 bases between. Per the germline V gene, CDR1 is MNHEY and CDR2 is SVGEGT. The V call is TRBV6-2 or TRBV6-3, the J call TRBJ2-1, with D unclear. The sample here was PBMCs from the stem cell graft donor, taken from the stem cell graft. The sequence was collected from a human donor who donated a stem cell graft to a child with congenital amegakaryocytic thrombocytopenia. As DNA, the CDR3 is TGTGCCAGCAGTTACCAGTCTTTCTCCTACAATGAGCAGTTCTTC. As protein: CASSYQSFSYNEQFF.